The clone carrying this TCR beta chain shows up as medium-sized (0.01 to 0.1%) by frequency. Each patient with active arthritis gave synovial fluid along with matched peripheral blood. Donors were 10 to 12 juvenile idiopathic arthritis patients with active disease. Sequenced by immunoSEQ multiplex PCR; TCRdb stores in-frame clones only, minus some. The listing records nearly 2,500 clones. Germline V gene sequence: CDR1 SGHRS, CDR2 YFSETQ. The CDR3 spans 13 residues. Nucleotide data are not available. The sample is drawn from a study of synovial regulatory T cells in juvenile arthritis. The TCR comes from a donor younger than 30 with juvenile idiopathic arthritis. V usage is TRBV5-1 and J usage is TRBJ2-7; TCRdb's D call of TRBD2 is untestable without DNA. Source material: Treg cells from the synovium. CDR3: CASSGRELYEQYF.